This is a list of T cell receptor beta chains from one sample in a study of cytomegalovirus exposure and HLA in healthy donors. Only in-frame clones appear in the TCRdb table, and some are missing; sequencing was by immunoSEQ multiplex PCR. The data hold about 69,000 clones, with roughly 65% observed a single time. The material sequenced was PBMCs. These receptors originate from a male donor in good health and CMV-seropositive. The CDR3 runs from the conserved cysteine through the conserved F or W. A D gene is named only where the DNA matches it firmly. Size tells how often a clone was seen (once, few, many) or the class of an expanded clone, and some rows leave it out.

d_call j_call v_call clone_size cdr3_aa cdr3_nt
TRBD1 TRBJ2-2 TRBV13 few CASSLAGQGAAGELFF TGTGCCAGCAGCTTAGCGGGACAGGGGGCCGCCGGGGAGCTGTTTTTT
. TRBJ2-7 TRBV9 . CASSATGTPYEQYF TGTGCCAGCAGCGCCACCGGGACACCCTACGAGCAGTACTTC
TRBD2 TRBJ2-7 TRBV2 . CASSRDYYEQYF TGTGCCAGCAGCCGGGACTATTACGAGCAGTACTTC
TRBD1 TRBJ1-2 TRBV10-2 . CASSGTGVHYTF TGCGCCAGCAGTGGGACAGGGGTCCACTACACCTTC
. TRBJ1-3 TRBV6-1 . CASETRGAGNTIYF TGTGCCAGCGAGACCCGGGGGGCTGGAAACACCATATATTTT
TRBD1 TRBJ1-2 TRBV7-8 . CASSFIQGAGGYTF TGTGCCAGCAGCTTTATCCAGGGGGCGGGGGGCTACACCTTC
TRBD2 TRBJ2-1 TRBV5-1 . CASRWREDEQFF TGCGCCAGCAGGTGGCGGGAGGATGAGCAGTTCTTC
TRBD2 TRBJ2-5 TRBV5-6 . CASSGTGGLAETQYF TGTGCCAGCAGCGGTACAGGGGGACTAGCGGAGACCCAGTACTTC
. TRBJ1-2 TRBV5-5 . CASSLSGVGYTF TGTGCCAGCAGCTTGTCAGGGGTCGGCTACACCTTC
. TRBJ1-6 TRBV6-4 . CASAESTRASSPLHF TGTGCCAGCGCCGAATCTACCAGGGCGAGCTCACCCCTCCACTTT
TRBD1 TRBJ1-4 TRBV7-8 . CASSSDRGGEKLFF TGTGCCAGCAGCTCGGACAGGGGTGGGGAAAAACTGTTTTTT
TRBD2 TRBJ2-5 TRBV5-1 . CASSSTGLAVRETQYF TGCGCCAGCAGCTCCACGGGCCTAGCGGTGCGAGAGACCCAGTACTTC
TRBD2 TRBJ2-5 TRBV4-2 . CASRIGSGGGETQYF TGTGCCAGCAGAATCGGTAGCGGGGGTGGGGAGACCCAGTACTTC
TRBD2 TRBJ2-5 TRBV4-1 few CASSQEPLTSGRKTQYF TGCGCCAGCAGCCAAGAACCTTTGACTAGCGGGAGGAAGACCCAGTACTTC
TRBD1 TRBJ2-7 TRBV11-2 . CASSLDLGTGYEQYF TGTGCCAGCAGCTTAGATCTGGGGACAGGCTACGAGCAGTACTTC
. TRBJ2-7 TRBV9 . CASSVEGRGPYEQYF TGTGCCAGCAGCGTAGAAGGCAGGGGCCCCTACGAGCAGTACTTC
. TRBJ1-2 TRBV9 . CASSVAPGNGYTF TGTGCCAGCAGCGTAGCCCCGGGGAATGGCTACACCTTC
. TRBJ1-1 TRBV6-1 . CASSVTGFADTEAFF TGTGCCAGCAGTGTTACAGGATTCGCGGACACTGAAGCTTTCTTT
. TRBJ1-6 TRBV19 few CASSIWGVMDNSPLHF TGTGCCAGTAGTATTTGGGGGGTAATGGATAATTCACCCCTCCACTTT
. TRBJ2-1 TRBV4-2 . CASSQAGESDEQFF TGTGCCAGCAGCCAAGCGGGGGAGTCGGATGAGCAGTTCTTC
. TRBJ1-4 TRBV6-6 . CASSFDPTAPNEKLFF TGTGCCAGCAGTTTTGATCCGACAGCCCCTAATGAAAAACTGTTTTTT
. TRBJ1-2 TRBV18 . CASSPVPGSAYGYTF TGTGCCAGCTCACCTGTTCCGGGGTCGGCCTATGGCTACACCTTC
. TRBJ2-5 TRBV5-1 . CASSLSQGEGEETQYF TGCGCCAGCAGCTTAAGTCAAGGCGAGGGGGAGGAGACCCAGTACTTC
TRBD2 TRBJ2-4 TRBV11-3 . CASSLRGSGGNIQYF TGTGCCAGCAGCTTAAGGGGAAGCGGGGGAAACATTCAGTACTTC
. TRBJ2-7 TRBV5-1 . CASSLVQGSYEQYF TGCGCCAGCAGCTTGGTTCAGGGATCCTACGAGCAGTACTTC
TRBD1 TRBJ1-2 TRBV6-1 . CASSETGYYGYTF TGTGCCAGCAGTGAGACAGGGTACTATGGCTACACCTTC
. TRBJ1-1 TRBV6-6 . CASMFREGSTEAFF TGTGCCAGCATGTTCAGGGAGGGGAGCACTGAAGCTTTCTTT
. TRBJ1-5 TRBV19 once CASSGDKVQGYSNQPQHF TGTGCCAGTAGTGGCGACAAGGTCCAGGGATATAGCAATCAGCCCCAGCATTTT
TRBD1 TRBJ2-7 TRBV7-9 . CASSLGQGLEQYF TGTGCCAGCAGCTTAGGACAGGGGCTCGAGCAGTACTTC
. TRBJ2-7 TRBV10-3 . CAISAGQLYEQYF TGTGCCATCAGCGCGGGACAGCTCTACGAGCAGTACTTC
TRBD2 TRBJ2-1 TRBV4-3 . CASSARIAGHEQFF TGCGCCAGCAGCGCCCGAATAGCGGGACATGAGCAGTTCTTC
TRBD1 TRBJ1-2 TRBV7-2 . CASSFWTGGAMGYTF TGTGCCAGCAGCTTCTGGACAGGGGGCGCGATGGGCTACACCTTC
TRBD2 TRBJ2-1 TRBV6-6 few CASSLGTSGGNEQFF TGTGCCAGCAGCCTCGGGACTAGCGGGGGAAATGAGCAGTTCTTC
TRBD1 TRBJ1-2 TRBV6-1 . CASVQGSLANYGYTF TGTGCCAGCGTACAGGGGTCATTAGCTAACTATGGCTACACCTTC
. TRBJ2-1 TRBV21-1 . CASSATGLADPYNEQFF TGTGCCAGCAGCGCGACGGGACTAGCGGACCCTTACAATGAGCAGTTCTTC
. TRBJ2-5 TRBV7-7 . CASRKDTNQETQYF TGTGCCAGCAGAAAGGACACCAACCAAGAGACCCAGTACTTC
. TRBJ1-2 TRBV30 . CAWSRARQGYTF TGTGCCTGGAGCCGGGCCCGACAGGGCTACACCTTC
. TRBJ2-3 TRBV29-1 . CSVQRGPDTQYF TGCAGCGTTCAAAGGGGTCCAGATACGCAGTATTTT
. TRBJ1-6 TRBV30 . CAWSVRSSGRGNSPLHF TGTGCCTGGAGTGTAAGGTCTTCGGGGAGGGGGAATTCACCCCTCCACTTT
. TRBJ1-2 TRBV11-2 few CASSFGGAGGYTF TGTGCCAGCAGCTTTGGGGGCGCCGGTGGCTACACCTTC
. TRBJ1-6 TRBV6-5 . CASRGIPNSPLHF TGTGCCAGCCGAGGGATCCCCAATTCACCCCTCCACTTT
. TRBJ1-1 TRBV11-1 . CASSSFMNTEAFF TGTGCCAGCAGTTCCTTTATGAACACTGAAGCTTTCTTT
. TRBJ2-7 TRBV7-9 . CASSLDAYEQYF TGTGCCAGCAGCTTAGATGCGTACGAGCAGTACTTC
. TRBJ2-1 TRBV7-2 . CASSYRRANEQFF TGTGCCAGCAGCTACCGGAGGGCCAATGAGCAGTTCTTC
TRBD1 TRBJ2-6 TRBV6-6 . CASSRGTGANVLTF TGTGCCAGCAGCAGGGGGACTGGGGCCAACGTCCTGACTTTC
. TRBJ2-1 TRBV7-3 . CASSLNRRNEQFF TGTGCCAGCAGCTTAAATCGGCGGAATGAGCAGTTCTTC
TRBD1 TRBJ1-4 TRBV9 . CASSEGTGLRKLFF TGTGCCAGCAGCGAAGGGACAGGGTTACGAAAACTGTTTTTT
. TRBJ1-5 TRBV7-2 . CASQGDSNQPQHF TGTGCCAGCCAAGGGGATAGCAATCAGCCCCAGCATTTT
TRBD1 TRBJ1-3 TRBV5-4 . CASSLYTGTGGNTIYF TGTGCCAGCAGCTTATATACCGGGACAGGGGGAAACACCATATATTTT
TRBD1 TRBJ1-5 TRBV19 . CASSRQQGAGQPQHF TGTGCCAGTAGTCGACAGCAGGGGGCTGGACAGCCCCAGCATTTT
TRBD2 TRBJ2-3 TRBV30 . CAWGGLAGLTDTQYF TGTGCCTGGGGGGGACTAGCGGGCCTCACAGATACGCAGTATTTT
TRBD1 TRBJ2-7 TRBV7-2 few CASSQTGQGYEQYF TGTGCCAGCAGCCAGACGGGACAGGGGTACGAGCAGTACTTC
. TRBJ1-5 TRBV27 . CASHPQGKSNQPQHF TGTGCCAGCCATCCCCAGGGAAAGAGCAATCAGCCCCAGCATTTT
TRBD1 TRBJ2-7 TRBV6-1 . CASRTGTGTYEQYF TGTGCCAGCAGAACCGGGACAGGGACCTACGAGCAGTACTTC
. TRBJ2-1 TRBV11-3 few CASSSMRSNEQFF TGTGCCAGCAGCTCTATGCGGAGTAATGAGCAGTTCTTC
. TRBJ2-7 TRBV4-3 . CASSQDPLYEQYF TGCGCCAGCAGCCAAGATCCCCTCTACGAGCAGTACTTC
. TRBJ1-5 TRBV6-5 . CASSWSSSSNQPQHF TGTGCCAGCAGTTGGAGCTCCTCTAGCAATCAGCCCCAGCATTTT